This T cell receptor beta chain came from a study of shared clonotypes between healthy human individuals. Study overall: CD4 naive and memory got three plates each, CD8 naive two, CD8 memory one.

Method: immunoSEQ multiplex PCR; TCRdb's copy keeps in-frame clones and lacks some. The sample includes approximately 1.5 million clones, about 98.5% of them seen just once. V lost 5 bases and J lost 7; bases outside the gene matches: 5. CDR3 length equals 13 residues. Germline loops: CDR1 SGHTA, CDR2 FQGNSA. Study-level findings and limits: For naive CD4 cells, 4% to 6% of clonotypes were shared across a handful of donors. All-four-donor shared clonotypes had higher generation probabilities than non-shared clonotypes did.

Comment on this clone: Its cognate antigen is unknown.

The chain is built from TRBV7-2 and TRBJ1-2; 9 bases are shared with TRBD1. This sequence was found in a man aged 25 to 40 in good health. The sample consisted of naive CD4+ T cells sorted from blood. The subset was: CD45RA+ positively selected. CDR3 sequence reads: CASSIRQGGGYTF. The CDR3 nucleotides read TGTGCCAGCAGCATTCGACAGGGGGGTGGCTACACCTTC. Filled out from reference TRBV7-2 and TRBJ1-2, the complete variable domain reads GAGVSQSPSNKVTEKGKDVELRCDPISGHTALYWYRQSLGQGLEFLIYFQGNSAPDKSGLPSDRFSAERTGGSVSTLTIQRTQQEDSAVYLCASSIRQGGGYTFGSGTRLTVV.